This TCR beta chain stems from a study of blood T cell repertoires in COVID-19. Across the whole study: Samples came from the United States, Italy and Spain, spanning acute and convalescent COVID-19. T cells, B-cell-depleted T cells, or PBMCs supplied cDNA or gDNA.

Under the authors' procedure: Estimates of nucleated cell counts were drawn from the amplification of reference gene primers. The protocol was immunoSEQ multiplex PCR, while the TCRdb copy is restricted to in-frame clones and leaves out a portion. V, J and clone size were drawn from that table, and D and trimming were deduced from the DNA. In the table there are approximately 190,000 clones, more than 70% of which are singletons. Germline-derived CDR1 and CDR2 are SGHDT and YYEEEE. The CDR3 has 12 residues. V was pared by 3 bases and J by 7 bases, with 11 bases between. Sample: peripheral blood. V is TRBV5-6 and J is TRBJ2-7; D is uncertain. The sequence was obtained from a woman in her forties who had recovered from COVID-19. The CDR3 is CASSSSSEEQYF. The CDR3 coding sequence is TGTGCCAGCAGCTCTTCTAGTGAGGAGCAGTACTTC. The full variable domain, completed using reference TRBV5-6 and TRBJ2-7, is DAGVTQSPTHLIKTRGQQVTLRCSPKSGHDTVSWYQQALGQGPQFIFQYYEEEERQRGNFPDRFSGHQFPNYSSELNVNALLLGDSALYLCASSSSSEEQYFGPGTRLTVT.